This T cell receptor beta chain is from a study of response to subunit inactivated influenza vaccine. Study-level results: The authors offered the suggestion that each seasonal influenza vaccination recruits few new T cells.

Note on this clonotype: Antigen specificity is unknown.

TCRdb independently ran MiXCR on the RT-PCR reads; one entry per CDR3 protein. The top ten hold over 2.5% of the sample, which has about 500,000 distinct CDR3 sequences, about 15% seen once. V was trimmed by 1 base and J by 0 bases, leaving 5 bases between them. The CDR3 runs to 14 residues. In germline, CDR1 is LNHDA, CDR2 SQIVND (reference sequence). The TCR comes from a man in his fifties or sixties who received an inactivated influenza vaccine. This specimen was CD4+ T cells sorted from PBMCs, taken less than 30 months after vaccination. The rearrangement joins TRBV19 to TRBJ2-3; D not certain. The CDR3 DNA sequence: TGTGCCAGTAGTATAGTACACAGCACAGATACGCAGTATTTT. This sequence encodes CASSIVHSTDTQYF.